Each of the 21 T cell receptor beta chains below was sequenced from the same sample in a study of blood T cell repertoires in COVID-19 (TCRdb year 2020). Libraries were prepared through the immunoSEQ multiplex PCR assay. This immuneACCESS table, as held by TCRdb, lists in-frame sequences with V and J called but not all clones. Of the missing ones, under half trace to an unresolved V gene in checked studies; the others have no known cause. In all, the sample holds approximately 330,000 clones, and roughly 90% of those were seen once. The ten largest clones take up roughly 4% of the sample. Sequencing was performed on peripheral blood. The receptors shown here come from a woman aged 50 to 65 with active or convalescent COVID-19.

V usage is TRBV23-1 and J usage is TRBJ2-3, with 8 bases that match TRBD1. TRBV23-1 is annotated as an ORF whose role is uncertain. With 5 bases clipped from V and 3 bases from J, the junction kept 7 bases outside the gene matches. The CDR3 runs 15 residues. CDR3 sequence: CASSYGTGRTDTQYF. CDR3 in DNA: TGCGCCAGCAGTTACGGGACAGGAAGAACAGATACGCAGTATTTT.

CDR3 bases: TGTGCCAGCAGTGAGGGACAGGGGGAGAGCGAGCAGTACTTC. It is translated as CASSEGQGESEQYF. This chain links TRBV2 with TRBJ2-7; 11 bases fit TRBD1. Germline V gene lookup returns CDR1 SNHLY and CDR2 FYNNEI. Unmatched junction bases numbered 4, after V lost 3 bases and J lost 6 bases. There are 14 residues in the CDR3.

The rearrangement uses TRBV7-8 and TRBJ2-7, with TRBD2 identical over 11 bases. The CDR3 loop spans 15 amino acids. Germline CDR1 SGHVS, CDR2 FQNEAQ. Unmatched junction bases numbered 9, after V lost 5 bases and J lost 6 bases. CDR3 sequence: CASSPLAGVGIEQYF. In nucleotides, the CDR3 is TGTGCCAGCAGCCCACTAGCGGGAGTGGGTATCGAGCAGTACTTC.

The chain carries TRBV7-2 and TRBJ1-6, with D perhaps TRBD1 (5 bases). Looked up from germline, CDR1 is SGHTA and CDR2 is FQGNSA. V lost 1 base, J lost 10 bases, and 14 bases lay in between. There are 15 residues in the CDR3. The CDR3 here is CASSLGPQASSPLHF. The CDR3 DNA reads as TGTGCCAGCAGCTTAGGCCCACAGGCCTCCTCACCCCTCCACTTT.

The J gene is TRBJ2-1, the V gene TRBV5-1; tentatively, D is TRBD1 (6 bases). Trimming took off 5 bases at V and 0 bases at J, with 12 bases between the two ends. The CDR3 has 15 residues. CDR1 is SGHRS, CDR2 YFSETQ, per germline. CDR3 region: CASRPDSSSYNEQFF. The CDR3 DNA is TGCGCCAGCAGACCGGACAGTAGCTCCTACAATGAGCAGTTCTTC.

The chain recombines TRBV9 with TRBJ2-1; 9 bases fit TRBD2. V was clipped by 0 bases and J by 3 bases; unmatched bases: 1. The CDR3 covers 15 residues. The V gene's germline CDR1 is SGDLS and CDR2 YYNGEE. As DNA, the CDR3 is TGTGCCAGCAGCGTAGGACTAGCGGACTACAATGAGCAGTTCTTC. Encoded protein: CASSVGLADYNEQFF.

This sequence joins TRBV6-2 or TRBV6-3 and TRBJ2-5; 9 nucleotides align to TRBD1. Trimming took 5 bases from V and 2 from J; bases not matched to a gene: 9. The V gene's germline CDR1 is MNHEY and CDR2 SVGEGT. The CDR3 contains 16 residues. The DNA for the CDR3 is TGTGCCAGCAGTCGAAATCAGGGGACAGGGCAAGAGACCCAGTACTTC. Protein sequence: CASSRNQGTGQETQYF.

The V gene is TRBV12-3 or TRBV12-4, the J gene TRBJ2-3; TRBD2 is a possible D gene (6 bases). The CDR3 is 12 amino acids. V was cut by 6 bases and J by 3 bases, with 7 bases left in between. CDR3 sequence reads: CASSGGTDTQYF. The CDR3 DNA sequence: TGTGCCAGCAGCGGGGGTACAGATACGCAGTATTTT.

This chain uses TRBV5-4 with TRBJ2-7; tentative D call: TRBD2 (5 bases). CDR3 length: 16 residues. V was cut by 0 bases and J by 3 bases, with 16 bases left in between. Germline-derived CDR1 and CDR2 are SGHNT and YYREEE (reference sequence). CDR3 nucleotide sequence: TGTGCCAGCAGCTTGGGCGGGCCTCGCGGCCTCTACGAGCAGTACTTC. It encodes CASSLGGPRGLYEQYF.

The rearrangement uses TRBV3-1 (or the pseudogene TRBV3-2) and TRBJ2-2; 9 bases are a match to TRBD1. This CDR3 has 16 amino acids. Losses at the gene ends were 1 base for V and 5 bases for J; bases not matched to a gene: 5. CDR1 LGHDT and CDR2 YNNKEL come from the germline V gene (reference sequence). The CDR3 coding sequence is TGTGCCAGCAGCCAAGGGCCGGGACAGGGAACCGGGGAGCTGTTTTTT. Its translation: CASSQGPGQGTGELFF.

With regard to this clone: One end of the junction varies from germline; a read error may be responsible. The rearrangement links TRBV7-7 to TRBJ2-5, with 7 bases lining up with TRBD1. The germline CDR1 and CDR2 sequences are SSHAT and FNYEAQ (reference sequence). The CDR3 length is 13 residues. CDR3 bases: TGTGCTAGCAGCCATGAGGGGGCTGGGACCCAGTACTTC. It yields the protein CASSHEGAGTQYF.

The chain is built from TRBV5-1 and TRBJ2-3; a possible D gene is TRBD1 (6 bases). Trimming pared 2 bases from V and 0 bases from J, leaving 7 bases between. CDR3 length: 14 residues. Per germline, CDR1 SGHRS and CDR2 YFSETQ. CDR3 protein: CASSLQGSTDTQYF. CDR3 nucleotides: TGCGCCAGCAGCTTACAGGGTAGCACAGATACGCAGTATTTT.

The genes are TRBV9 and TRBJ2-2, with 7 bases that match TRBD1. V was clipped by 0 bases and J by 4 bases; unmatched bases: 6. The germline gives CDR1 SGDLS, CDR2 YYNGEE. The CDR3 contains 16 residues. The CDR3 loop reads CASSVADRVATGELFF. The CDR3 DNA reads as TGTGCCAGCAGCGTAGCCGACAGGGTCGCCACCGGGGAGCTGTTTTTT.

The chain is built from TRBV5-4 and TRBJ1-1, with 9 positions matching TRBD1. Germline CDR1 and CDR2: SGHNT and YYREEE (reference sequence). The CDR3 has 15 residues. V lost 0 bases to trimming and J lost 5 bases; unmatched junction nucleotides: 5. The CDR3: CASSLVGQGWTEAFF. In DNA form, the CDR3 reads TGTGCCAGCAGCTTGGTGGGACAGGGATGGACTGAAGCTTTCTTT.

This chain connects TRBV7-9 to TRBJ2-7; TRBD1 agrees at 7 bases. After removal of 2 bases from V and 4 bases from J, the junction contained 8 bases not matched to a gene. Germline CDR1 is SEHNR and CDR2 is FQNEAQ (reference sequence). The CDR3 runs to 15 residues. The CDR3 DNA sequence: TGTGCCAGCAGCTTAATCACAGGGGTTCCTTACGAGCAGTACTTC. Its protein is CASSLITGVPYEQYF.

The rearrangement joins TRBV9 to TRBJ2-7; 8 bases agree with TRBD1. This CDR3 has 15 residues. The V segment lost 4 bases and the J segment 0 bases; nucleotides outside the gene matches: 6. Germline V CDR1 and CDR2: SGDLS, YYNGEE. CDR3: CASSRGQASSYEQYF. As DNA, the CDR3 is TGTGCCAGCAGCCGGGGACAGGCCAGCTCCTACGAGCAGTACTTC.

The CDR3 nucleotides are TGTGCCAGCAGCCTCCCCCCCTGGGCGAACACTGAAGCTTTCTTT. Its translation: CASSLPPWANTEAFF. The chain uses TRBV7-8 and TRBJ1-1; D is unclear. The CDR3 contains 15 residues. The germline CDR1 and CDR2 sequences are SGHVS and FQNEAQ. Trimming stripped 5 bases from V and 1 base from J, with 14 bases between. Based on the CDR3 plus reference TRBV7-8 and TRBJ1-1, the full variable domain is GAGVSQSPRYKVAKRGQDVALRCDPISGHVSLFWYQQALGQGPEFLTYFQNEAQLDKSGLPSDRFFAERPEGSVSTLKIQRTQQEDSAVYLCASSLPPWANTEAFFGQGTRLTVV.

V and J are TRBV7-2 and TRBJ2-7, with TRBD2 identical over 7 bases. In germline, CDR1 is SGHTA, CDR2 FQGNSA. The CDR3 runs 15 residues. The junction had 8 bases not matched to a gene; V was cut back by 0 bases and J by 6 bases. In DNA, the CDR3 is TGTGCCAGCAGCTTAGCGGGAGGGGAGATTTCCGAGCAGTACTTC. This codes for CASSLAGGEISEQYF.

This sequence joins TRBV5-1 and TRBJ2-2; a possible D gene is TRBD1 (8 bases). V lost 4 bases, J lost 2 bases, and 15 bases lay in between. CDR1 and CDR2 (germline): SGHRS, YFSETQ. This CDR3 contains 16 residues. CDR3 amino acids: CASSPGGGRNTGELFF. The CDR3 DNA sequence: TGCGCCAGCAGCCCAGGGGGCGGGAGAAACACCGGGGAGCTGTTTTTT.

The chain uses TRBV6-2 or TRBV6-3 and TRBJ2-2; the match to TRBD2 covers 7 bases. The CDR3 has 16 amino acids. Looked up from germline, CDR1 is MNHEY and CDR2 is SVGEGT. With V trimmed by 3 bases and J by 4 bases, 8 bases remained unmatched. This CDR3 reads CASSYPSERGTGELFF. CDR3 bases: TGTGCCAGCAGTTATCCCTCTGAGCGGGGCACCGGGGAGCTGTTTTTT.

The V call is TRBV5-5, the J call TRBJ1-5; D might be TRBD1 (6 bases). Looked up from germline, CDR1 is SGHKS and CDR2 is YYEKEE (reference sequence). The V gene lost 0 bases and the J gene lost 7 bases, with 14 bases spanning the gap. The CDR3 is 15 amino acids. The CDR3 coding sequence is TGTGCCAGCAGCTTGGCCCCGGGACAAGTGCAGCCCCAGCATTTT. It specifies CASSLAPGQVQPQHF.